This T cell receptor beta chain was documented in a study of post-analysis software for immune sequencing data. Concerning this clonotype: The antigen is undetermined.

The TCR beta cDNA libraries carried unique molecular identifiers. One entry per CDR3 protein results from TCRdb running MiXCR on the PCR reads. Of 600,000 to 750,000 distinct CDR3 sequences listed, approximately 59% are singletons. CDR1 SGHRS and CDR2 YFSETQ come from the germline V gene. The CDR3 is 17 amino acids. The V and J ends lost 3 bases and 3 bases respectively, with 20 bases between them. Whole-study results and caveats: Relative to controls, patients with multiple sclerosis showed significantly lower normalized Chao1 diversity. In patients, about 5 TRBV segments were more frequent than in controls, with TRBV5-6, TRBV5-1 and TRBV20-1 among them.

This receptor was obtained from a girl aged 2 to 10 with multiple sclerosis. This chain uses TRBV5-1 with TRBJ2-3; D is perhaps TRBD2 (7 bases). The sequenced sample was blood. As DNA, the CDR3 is TGCGCCAGCAGCTCCGGGGGGTTAACAGGGTTTACAGATACGCAGTATTTT. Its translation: CASSSGGLTGFTDTQYF.